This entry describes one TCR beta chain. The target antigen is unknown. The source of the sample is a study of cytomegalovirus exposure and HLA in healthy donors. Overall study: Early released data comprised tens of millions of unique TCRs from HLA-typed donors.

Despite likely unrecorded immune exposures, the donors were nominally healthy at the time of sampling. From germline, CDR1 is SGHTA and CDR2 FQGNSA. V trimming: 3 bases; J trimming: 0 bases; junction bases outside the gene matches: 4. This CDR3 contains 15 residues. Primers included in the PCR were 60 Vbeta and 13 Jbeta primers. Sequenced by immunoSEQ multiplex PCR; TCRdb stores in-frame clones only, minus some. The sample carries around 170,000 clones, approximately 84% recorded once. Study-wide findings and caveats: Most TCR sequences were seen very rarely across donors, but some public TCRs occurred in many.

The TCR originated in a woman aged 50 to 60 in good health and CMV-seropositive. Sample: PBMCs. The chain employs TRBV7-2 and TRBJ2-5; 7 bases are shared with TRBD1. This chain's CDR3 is CASSFRQGYQETQYF. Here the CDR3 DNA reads TGTGCCAGCAGCTTTCGACAGGGCTACCAAGAGACCCAGTACTTC.